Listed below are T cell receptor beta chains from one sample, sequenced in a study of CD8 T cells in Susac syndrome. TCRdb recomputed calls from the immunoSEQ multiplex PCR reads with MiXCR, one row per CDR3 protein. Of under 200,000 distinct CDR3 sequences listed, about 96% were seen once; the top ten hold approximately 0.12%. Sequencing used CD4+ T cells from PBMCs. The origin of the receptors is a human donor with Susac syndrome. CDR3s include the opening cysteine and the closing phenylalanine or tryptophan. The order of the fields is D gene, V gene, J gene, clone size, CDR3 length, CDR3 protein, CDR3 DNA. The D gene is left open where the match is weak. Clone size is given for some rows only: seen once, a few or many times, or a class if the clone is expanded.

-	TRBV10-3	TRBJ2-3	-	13	CAISTQGTDTQYF	TGTGCCATCAGTACCCAAGGGACAGATACGCAGTATTTT
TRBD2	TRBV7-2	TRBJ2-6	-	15	CASSVGGYGANVLTF	TGTGCCAGCAGCGTGGGGGGGTATGGGGCCAACGTCCTGACTTTC
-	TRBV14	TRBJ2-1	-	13	CASSQVSLGRQFF	TGTGCCAGCAGCCAAGTCTCACTAGGACGGCAGTTCTTC
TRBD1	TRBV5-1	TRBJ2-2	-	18	CASSFGLWGQGNTGELFF	TGCGCCAGCAGCTTTGGTTTATGGGGACAGGGGAACACCGGGGAGCTGTTTTTT
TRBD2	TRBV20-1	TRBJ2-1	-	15	CSARDRQRGKNEQFF	TGCAGTGCTAGAGATCGGCAGCGGGGGAAAAATGAGCAGTTCTTC
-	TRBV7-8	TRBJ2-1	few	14	CASSLGGSYNEQFF	TGTGCCAGCAGCTTGGGTGGGTCCTACAATGAGCAGTTCTTC
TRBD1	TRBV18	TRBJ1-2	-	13	CASSQGTGTGYTF	TGTGCCAGCTCACAGGGGACAGGGACCGGCTACACCTTC
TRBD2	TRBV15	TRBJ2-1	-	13	CATSNQGLAGAFF	TGTGCCACCAGCAACCAAGGACTAGCGGGAGCTTTCTTC
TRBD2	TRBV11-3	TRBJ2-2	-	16	CASSRGTSDNTGELFF	TGTGCCAGCAGCCGTGGGACTAGCGATAACACCGGGGAGCTGTTTTTT
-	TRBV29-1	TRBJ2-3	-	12	CTFWSGTDTQYF	TGCACCTTCTGGTCGGGCACAGATACGCAGTATTTT
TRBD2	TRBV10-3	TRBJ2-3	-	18	CAISESTGTSGSTDTQYF	TGTGCCATCAGTGAGTCGACGGGGACTAGCGGGAGCACAGATACGCAGTATTTT
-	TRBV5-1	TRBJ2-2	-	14	CASATRDNTGELFF	TGCGCCAGCGCAACAAGGGACAACACCGGGGAGCTGTTTTTT
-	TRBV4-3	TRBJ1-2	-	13	CASSQEAHGGYTF	TGCGCCAGCAGCCAAGAGGCCCATGGGGGCTACACCTTC
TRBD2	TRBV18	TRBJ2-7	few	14	CASSRSSGPYEQYF	TGTGCCAGCTCCAGATCTAGCGGACCCTACGAGCAGTACTTC
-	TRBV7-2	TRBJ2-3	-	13	CASSPAATDTQYF	TGTGCCAGCAGCCCTGCGGCCACAGATACGCAGTATTTT
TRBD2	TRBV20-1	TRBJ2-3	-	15	CSAPRASGSTDTQYF	TGCAGTGCCCCCAGGGCTAGCGGTAGCACAGATACGCAGTATTTT
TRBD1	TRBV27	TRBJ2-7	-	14	CASRAGQGPYEQYF	TGTGCCAGCAGAGCGGGACAGGGACCCTACGAGCAGTACTTC
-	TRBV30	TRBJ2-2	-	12	CAWSRDTGELFF	TGTGCCTGGAGTCGAGACACCGGGGAGCTGTTTTTT
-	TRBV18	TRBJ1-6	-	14	CASSPPGSFSTLHF	TGTGCCAGCTCACCACCGGGCAGCTTCTCGACCCTCCACTTT
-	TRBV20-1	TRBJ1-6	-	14	CSAQDSNPNSPLHF	TGCAGTGCCCAGGACAGCAACCCAAATTCACCCCTCCACTTT
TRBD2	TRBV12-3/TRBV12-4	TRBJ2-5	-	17	CASSSGLAAVPQETQYF	TGTGCCAGCAGTTCGGGACTAGCGGCCGTCCCCCAAGAGACCCAGTACTTC
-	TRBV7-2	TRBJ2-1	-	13	CASSLARENEQFF	TGTGCCAGCAGCTTAGCGCGCGAGAATGAGCAGTTCTTC
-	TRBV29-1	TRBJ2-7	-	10	CSVGTYEQYF	TGCAGCGTTGGGACATACGAGCAGTACTTC
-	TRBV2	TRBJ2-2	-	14	CASSERAGTGELFF	TGTGCCAGCAGTGAGCGGGCAGGGACCGGGGAGCTGTTTTTT